Listed below are T cell receptor beta chains from one sample, sequenced in a study of T cell responses to AZD1222 COVID-19 vaccine. The protocol was immunoSEQ multiplex PCR, while the TCRdb copy is restricted to in-frame clones and leaves out a portion. Among 150,000 to 200,000 clones listed, roughly 92% were seen once. Here the sequenced sample was peripheral blood, taken 28 days after the second AZD1222 dose. These receptors were collected from an adult who received the AZD1222 COVID-19 vaccine. The CDR3 runs from the conserved cysteine through the conserved F or W. A D gene is named only where the DNA matches it firmly. Expanded clones get a size class; other rows say once, few or many, or leave the size out.

D,J,size,V,DNA,CDR3
NA,TRBJ1-4,NA,TRBV24-1,TGTGCCACCAGTGATAGACAGGACCGGATTGAAAAACTGTTTTTT,CATSDRQDRIEKLFF
NA,TRBJ1-2,NA,TRBV3-1/TRBV3-2,TGTGCCAGCAGCCAAACCCCCGCGGGATGGCGGTCTATCTATGGCTACACCTTC,CASSQTPAGWRSIYGYTF
NA,TRBJ1-6,NA,TRBV6-5,TGTGCCGCTTCTTCACCCCTCCACTTT,CAASSPLHF
NA,TRBJ1-2,NA,TRBV6-1,TGTGCCAGCAGTGAAAGTCAGTTTCATGGCTACACCTTC,CASSESQFHGYTF
NA,TRBJ1-3,once,TRBV7-9,TGTGCCAGCAGCCCGGGGGGCTCCGTCTCTGGAAACACCATATATTTT,CASSPGGSVSGNTIYF
NA,TRBJ1-2,NA,TRBV27,TGTGCCAGCAGTTTATCAGGGCATGGCTACACCTTC,CASSLSGHGYTF
NA,TRBJ1-2,NA,TRBV28,TGTGCCAGCAGTTTAAACGGGGGGGCCGGCTACACCTTC,CASSLNGGAGYTF
NA,TRBJ2-5,NA,TRBV9,TGTGCCAGCAGCGTAGCCTCCTCCCGGGAGACCCAGTACTTC,CASSVASSRETQYF
NA,TRBJ1-4,NA,TRBV7-9,TGTGCCAGCAGCCGCGGGACGCTCGGTGAAAAACTGTTTTTT,CASSRGTLGEKLFF
NA,TRBJ2-2,NA,TRBV29-1,TGCAGCGTTGCGCCACGATCCACCGGGGAGCTGTTTTTT,CSVAPRSTGELFF
TRBD2,TRBJ2-3,once,TRBV5-4,TGTGCCAGCAGACCCCTAGCGGGGGGGATAGCAGATACGCAGTATTTT,CASRPLAGGIADTQYF
TRBD1,TRBJ2-4,once,TRBV5-1,TGCGCCAGCTTCCCGGGACAGAAGGAAAACATTCAGTACTTC,CASFPGQKENIQYF
TRBD1,TRBJ2-2,NA,TRBV10-3,TGTGCCATCAGCTCGGACAGGGCCGGGGAGCTGTTTTTT,CAISSDRAGELFF
NA,TRBJ1-2,NA,TRBV5-5,TGTGCCAGCAGCTTTTGGCAGCCCTCGAATGGCTACACCTTC,CASSFWQPSNGYTF
NA,TRBJ2-3,NA,TRBV5-4,TGTGCCAGCAGATCAGACAGGAGCACAGATACGCAGTATTTT,CASRSDRSTDTQYF
NA,TRBJ1-1,NA,TRBV25-1,TGTGCCAGCGCCAACTGGGGGCCTGAAGCTTTCTTT,CASANWGPEAFF
NA,TRBJ2-7,NA,TRBV3-1/TRBV3-2,TGTGCCAGCAGCCAACCGGGGTACTTCTCCTACGAGCAGTACTTC,CASSQPGYFSYEQYF
NA,TRBJ2-5,NA,TRBV7-8,TGTGCCAGCAGCTTAGCTGTTGATGTCAAGAGGACCCAGTACTTC,CASSLAVDVKRTQYF
NA,TRBJ1-2,NA,TRBV6-5,TGTGCCAGCACCGAAGGGCTGGGCTACACCTTC,CASTEGLGYTF
NA,TRBJ1-1,NA,TRBV3-1/TRBV3-2,TGTGCCAGCAGCCAGGGGTGGACTGAAGCTTTCTTT,CASSQGWTEAFF
TRBD2,TRBJ2-1,NA,TRBV7-6,TGTGCCAGCAGCTCCCTTCCGACGACTAGCGGGGGGGTCAATGAGCAGTTCTTC,CASSSLPTTSGGVNEQFF
NA,TRBJ1-6,NA,TRBV4-1,TGCGCCAGCAGCCCCCAGGAGGCAAGTACGAATTCACCCCTCCACTTT,CASSPQEASTNSPLHF
NA,TRBJ2-1,NA,TRBV9,TGTGCCAGCAGCGAAAGGGATTATCACAATGAGCAGTTCTTC,CASSERDYHNEQFF
NA,TRBJ1-2,NA,TRBV4-2,TGTGCCAGCAGCCAAGATCTCTATGGCTACACCTTC,CASSQDLYGYTF
TRBD1,TRBJ2-2,NA,TRBV18,TGTGCCAGCTCACCTTATGGACAGGGTGACACCGGGGAGCTGTTTTTT,CASSPYGQGDTGELFF
TRBD2,TRBJ2-3,NA,TRBV18,TGTGCCAGCTCACCACCGGGACTACCCACAGATACGCAGTATTTT,CASSPPGLPTDTQYF
TRBD1,TRBJ2-7,NA,TRBV5-4,TGTGCCAGCAGCTTTGGGGGACAGGGATCCTACGAGCAGTACTTC,CASSFGGQGSYEQYF
NA,TRBJ1-6,NA,TRBV9,TGTGCCAGCAGCGTAGGAGATTCACCCCTCCACTTT,CASSVGDSPLHF
NA,TRBJ1-4,NA,TRBV6-1,TGTGCCAGCAGTGAAAATCCGGGAGGGATTGAAAAACTGTTTTTT,CASSENPGGIEKLFF
NA,TRBJ1-6,NA,TRBV6-5,TGTGCCAGCAGTTACTCGACGTGGCCGGTTAATTCACCCCTCCACTTT,CASSYSTWPVNSPLHF
NA,TRBJ1-5,once,TRBV21-1,TGTGCCAGCAGCAAAGGGACAGGGAGGGGAGATAGCAATCAGCCCCAGCATTTT,CASSKGTGRGDSNQPQHF
TRBD1,TRBJ1-6,NA,TRBV24-1,TGTGCCACCCGGGACAGGGAAGGTTCACCCCTCCACTTT,CATRDREGSPLHF
TRBD2,TRBJ2-3,NA,TRBV7-3,TGTGCCAGCAGCATTACTAGCGGGGGAACAGATACGCAGTATTTT,CASSITSGGTDTQYF